Described below is a single T cell receptor (beta chain) sequence and its context. This clonotype was picked up a small number of times. It has no known antigen specificity. There are no base qualities to consult, and no much larger clone falls within one base. Systemically healthy Caucasian individuals from Russia, roughly 40 in total and aged roughly 6 to 95 years, were included as donors. Each donor gave ten milliliters of peripheral blood, drawn into EDTA-treated Vacutainer tubes. Ficoll-Paque density-gradient centrifugation was used to isolate PBMCs, with at least 6 million obtained per sample. Trizol reagent was used to extract total RNA from PBMCs, with at least 5 micrograms per sample. For every donor, flow cytometry on a PBMC aliquot measured the percentage of naive CD45RAhigh/CD27high T cells. This sample was included in a study of blood T cells in healthy people across ages (dated by TCRdb to the mid-2010s). For the study in its entirety: In model experiments, template switching captured roughly one uniquely barcoded TCR beta cDNA molecule for every two T cells. To track age-related changes in TCR beta repertoire diversity, the study relied on deep sequencing normalized with unique cDNA molecular identifiers. Donors were grouped into four age groups: young (average roughly 16 years), middle-aged (under 40), aged (roughly 67) and long-lived (just over 80). Using the same blood draw, the study looked at two additional independent replicas of 1 million unique cDNA reads for two donors, one aged 18 to 30 and the other aged 80 or older.

What the work shows at the level of the full study, not this receptor alone: The percentage of naive T cells measured by flow cytometry correlated strongly with observed TCR beta diversity. Compared with the aged group, the long-lived group had more naive CD4+ T cells, fewer expanded clones and increased TCR diversity, suggesting age selection. As age increased, observed TCR beta diversity per million T cells dropped in a roughly linear way, and a significant reduction was already evident by age about 36. Because the CMV infection status of the donors was unknown, age-related changes in expanded clonotypes may potentially have been confounded. Total diversity estimates from one million sequenced T cells were considered lower bounds and underestimates. Since profiling was done on bulk unsorted PBMCs, naive and antigen-experienced compartments could not be conclusively compared.

After removal of 5 bases from V and 7 bases from J, the junction retains 1 base not matched to a gene. The germline V gene (reference sequence) specifies SEHNR as CDR1 and FQNEAQ as CDR2. The CDR3 covers 12 residues, taking in both the cysteine and the phenylalanine. Only the CDR3 part of the read is kept: 36 bases, read in frame from the first base. Libraries were prepared through 5' RACE. The instrument given in TCRdb is Illumina HiSeq 2500. The second PCR ran for about 6 to 11 cycles and used a J-beta primer mix along with a sample-barcoded 5' primer. A unique molecular identifier was introduced onto each TCR beta cDNA molecule by a template-switch 5' adaptor carrying 12 random nucleotides. At least 2.5 million CDR3-containing paired-end reads were obtained from each sample. First-strand cDNA was synthesized from all RNA with the Mint cDNA synthesis kit, primed by a TRBC-specific oligonucleotide. After uracil-DNA glycosylase treatment, a first 18-cycle PCR used universal primers M1SS and BC2_uni_R on all cDNA. As for the original processing: For normalization, 1 million high-quality reads, each with a distinct molecular identifier, were randomly selected from each sample. Reads with shared molecular identifiers were discarded instead of being binned into consensus sequences. CDR3 identification, clonotype clustering and error correction used MiTCR with a Q25 quality threshold and the strictest error-elimination algorithm. A nonparametric unseen species model with Euler transformation was used to estimate lower-bound total TCR beta diversity. Through fastp at Q25 and MiXCR, TCRdb rebuilt clones from the public reads, retaining in-frame beta chains. Identical CDR3 protein sequences are pooled into one entry, listed with their most common genes and DNA. Clone size and V and J calls follow TCRdb, not the original study. In all, the sample holds some 800,000 distinct CDR3 sequences, and around 25% of those were seen once. The top ten hold under 4% of the sample.

This sample also belongs to another study, concerning T cells of mothers and their children. The other study reports the following: The donors were nine systemically healthy Caucasian individuals, made up of three mothers and their six children. cDNA synthesis consumed the entire amount of extracted RNA, loaded at 1.5 ug RNA in each 15 ul reaction. In the second PCR, the M1S primer introduced both the sample barcodes and 2-4 random nucleotides. More than 9 million TCR beta CDR3 reads were obtained from each mother, and 2.5 million to 3 million reads were obtained from each child. TCR recombination output is similarly shaped by thymic selection in related and unrelated pairs, with a minor effect exerted by inherited differences. Related mother-child pairs always showed normalized repertoire overlap that was slightly higher than in unrelated mother-child pairs, though the difference was never significant. Persistent microchimeric T cell clones were not detected, at a sensitivity of about 99 clones per million clonotypes. Deep NGS was used in the study to compare the TCR beta repertoires of mothers and children and to look for features that separate related mother-child pairs from unrelated individuals. The mean age was roughly 40 +/- 4 years for the mothers and approximately 11 +/- 4 years for the children. After adapter ligation was performed with NEBNext reagents, the libraries were sequenced on an Illumina HiSeq 2000 with 100+100 nt paired-end reads. To prevent cross-contamination, the mother and child libraries were prepared a month apart and were sequenced in separate runs. For each donor, somewhere between about 450,000 and 2,100,000 distinct TCR beta clonotypes were identified. Naive TCR beta clonotypes were estimated from low-frequency clonotypes matched to each donor's FACS-determined naive share, without sorting.

The source of this sequence is a boy younger than 18 in good health. Rearrangement joined TRBV7-9 to TRBJ2-2; 7 central nucleotides agree with TRBD2. Sequenced: blood. Read as DNA, the sequence is TGTGCCAGCAGCCCGGGGGGCGGGGAGCTGTTTTTT. Translated, this is CASSPGGGELFF.